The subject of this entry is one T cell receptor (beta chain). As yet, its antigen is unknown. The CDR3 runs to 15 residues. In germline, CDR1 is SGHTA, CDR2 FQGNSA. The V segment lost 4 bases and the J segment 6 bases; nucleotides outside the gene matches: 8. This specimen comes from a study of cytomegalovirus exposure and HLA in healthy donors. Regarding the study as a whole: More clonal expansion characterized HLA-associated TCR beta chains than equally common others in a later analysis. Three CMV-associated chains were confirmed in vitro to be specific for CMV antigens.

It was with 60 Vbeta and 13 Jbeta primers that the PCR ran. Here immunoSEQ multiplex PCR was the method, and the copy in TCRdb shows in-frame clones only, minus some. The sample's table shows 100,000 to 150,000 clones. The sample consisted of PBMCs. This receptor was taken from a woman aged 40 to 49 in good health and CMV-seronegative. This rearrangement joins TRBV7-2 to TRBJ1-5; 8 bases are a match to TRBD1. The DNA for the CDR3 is TGTGCCAGCAGCTCACAGGCAGGGGGCTCTCAGCCCCAGCATTTT. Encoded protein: CASSSQAGGSQPQHF.